The 3 T cell receptor beta chains below were found in one sample sequenced in a study of T cells in localized non-small cell lung cancer (dated by TCRdb to the early 2020s). Libraries came from the immunoSEQ multiplex PCR assay. As stored in TCRdb, this immuneACCESS dataset retains in-frame rearrangements with V and J assigned. A fraction of the clones does not appear; measured against another copy, unresolved V genes explain less than half of the discrepancy, and the remainder lacks a known reason. For this sample the table gives approximately 61,000 clones, of which just over 85% were detected only once. Together, the top ten hold about 5.6% of the sample. Material: peripheral blood, obtained before any cancer treatment. Every receptor here comes from a woman aged 35-75 years with stage I lung adenocarcinoma.

CDR3 nucleotides: TGTGCCACCAGCAGAGATATGGGGAACGGGGAGCTGTTTTTT. This codes for CATSRDMGNGELFF. This chain links TRBV15 with TRBJ2-2, with D unresolved. The V gene lost 0 bases and the J gene lost 7 bases, with 9 bases spanning the gap. The germline V gene encodes CDR1 LNHNV and CDR2 YYDKDF (reference sequence). The CDR3 has 14 residues.

This chain connects TRBV19 to TRBJ1-2; D is perhaps TRBD1 (5 bases). The V and J ends lost 3 bases and 4 bases respectively, with 12 bases between them. The CDR3 is made up of 14 amino acids. Germline CDR1 reads LNHDA; CDR2 reads SQIVND (reference sequence). CDR3 amino acids: CASSILAGSYGYTF. The CDR3 nucleotides read TGTGCCAGTAGTATCTTGGCAGGGAGCTATGGCTACACCTTC.

The gene calls are TRBV10-3 and TRBJ2-5; 7 positions match TRBD1. Germline V gives CDR1 ENHRY, CDR2 SYGVKD. Trimming removed 6 bases from V and 6 bases from J; junction bases left unmatched: 10. CDR3 length: 14 amino acids. CDR3 region: CAISGTDRVQTQYF. The CDR3 bases are TGTGCCATCAGCGGAACAGACAGGGTCCAGACCCAGTACTTC.